This T cell receptor beta chain was sequenced during a study of blood T cell repertoires in COVID-19. Across the whole study: The origin of the acute and convalescent COVID-19 samples was the United States, Italy and Spain. PBMCs, B-cell-depleted T cells, or T cells provided the cDNA or gDNA that made up the material.

Original processing methods: It was from reference gene primer amplification that nucleated cell counts were estimated. Sequencing used immunoSEQ multiplex PCR; TCRdb keeps in-frame clones, though not all of them. Clone size and V and J calls were adopted from that table, with D and trimming inferred from the DNA. The table records roughly 360,000 clones, more than 65% of them present only once. Sequences were obtained from peripheral blood. This TCR came from a human donor with acute or convalescent COVID-19. The donor label of this sample is uncertain.

CDR3 region: CASSEGVTGGYTF. The CDR3 DNA reads as TGTGCCAGCAGTGAAGGGGTGACAGGCGGCTACACCTTC. The V gene is TRBV6-1, the J gene TRBJ1-2, with TRBD1 as a possible D gene (6 bases). Germline CDR1 reads MNHNS; CDR2 reads SASEGT. The CDR3 runs 13 residues. V was shortened by 1 base and J by 8 bases, with 11 bases between the two germline ends.